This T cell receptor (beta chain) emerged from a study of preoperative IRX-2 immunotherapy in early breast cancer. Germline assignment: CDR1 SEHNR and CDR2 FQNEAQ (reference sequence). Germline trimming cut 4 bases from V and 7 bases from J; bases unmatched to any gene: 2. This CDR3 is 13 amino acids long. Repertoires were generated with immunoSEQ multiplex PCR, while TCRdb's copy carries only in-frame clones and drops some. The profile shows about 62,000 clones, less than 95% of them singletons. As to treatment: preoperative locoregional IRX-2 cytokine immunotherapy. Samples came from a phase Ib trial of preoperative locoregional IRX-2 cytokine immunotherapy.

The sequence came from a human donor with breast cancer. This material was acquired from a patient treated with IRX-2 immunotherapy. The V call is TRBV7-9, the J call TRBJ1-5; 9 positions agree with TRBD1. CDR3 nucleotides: TGTGCCAGCAGCTCGGGACAGGGCCAGCCCCAGCATTTT. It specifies CASSSGQGQPQHF.